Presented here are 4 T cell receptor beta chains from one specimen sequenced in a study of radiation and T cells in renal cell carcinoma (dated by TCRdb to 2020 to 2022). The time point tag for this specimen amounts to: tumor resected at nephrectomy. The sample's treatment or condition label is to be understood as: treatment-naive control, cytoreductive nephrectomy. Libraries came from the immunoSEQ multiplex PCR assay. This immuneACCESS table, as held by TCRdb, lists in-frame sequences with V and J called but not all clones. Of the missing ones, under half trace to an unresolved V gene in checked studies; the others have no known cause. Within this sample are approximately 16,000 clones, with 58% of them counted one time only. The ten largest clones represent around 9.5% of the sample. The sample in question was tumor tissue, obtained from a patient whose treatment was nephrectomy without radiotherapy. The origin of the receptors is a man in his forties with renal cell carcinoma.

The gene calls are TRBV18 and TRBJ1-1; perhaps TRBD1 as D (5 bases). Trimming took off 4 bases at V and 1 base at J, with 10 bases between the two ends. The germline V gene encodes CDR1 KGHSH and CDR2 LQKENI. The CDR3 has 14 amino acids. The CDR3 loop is CASSLVGRNTEAFF. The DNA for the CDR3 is TGTGCCAGCTCACTGGTGGGACGGAACACTGAAGCTTTCTTT. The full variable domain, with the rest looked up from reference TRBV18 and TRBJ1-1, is NAGVMQNPRHLVRRRGQEARLRCSPMKGHSHVYWYRQLPEEGLKFMVYLQKENIIDESGMPKERFSAEFPKEGPSILRIQQVVRGDSAAYFCASSLVGRNTEAFFGQGTRLTVV.

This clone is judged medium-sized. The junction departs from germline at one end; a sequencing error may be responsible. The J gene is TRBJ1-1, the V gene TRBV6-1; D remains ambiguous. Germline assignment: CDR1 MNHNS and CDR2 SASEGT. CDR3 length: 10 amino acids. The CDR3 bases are TGTGCCAGCAGTCTACCCTCGCAGGTCTTT. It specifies CASSLPSQVF.

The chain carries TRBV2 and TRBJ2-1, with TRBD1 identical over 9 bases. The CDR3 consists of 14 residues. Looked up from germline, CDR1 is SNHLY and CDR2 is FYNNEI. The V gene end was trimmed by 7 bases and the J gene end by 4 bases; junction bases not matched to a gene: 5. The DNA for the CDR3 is TGTGCCAGCAACCCGGGACAGGGATACAATGAGCAGTTCTTC. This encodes CASNPGQGYNEQFF. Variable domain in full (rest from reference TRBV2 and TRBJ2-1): EPEVTQTPSHQVTQMGQEVILRCVPISNHLYFYWYRQILGQKVEFLVSFYNNEISEKSEIFDDQFSVERPDGSNFTLKIRSTKLEDSAMYFCASNPGQGYNEQFFGPGTRLTVL.

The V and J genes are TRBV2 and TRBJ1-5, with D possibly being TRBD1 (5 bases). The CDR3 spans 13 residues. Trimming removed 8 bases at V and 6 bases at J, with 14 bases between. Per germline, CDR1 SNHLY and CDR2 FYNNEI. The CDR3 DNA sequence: TGTGCCAGCGCTTTCGGAGACAGTCAGCCCCAGCATTTT. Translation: CASAFGDSQPQHF.